The clone carrying this T cell receptor (beta chain) appeared many times. Antigen unknown. This specimen belongs to a study of human T cells and chemical hapten exposure. Overall study findings and caveats: Among TCRs, those above 1 in 1000 frequency were unaffected by DPC sensitization.

From the RACE reads, TCRdb called clonotypes with MiXCR, one entry per CDR3 protein. The sample holds roughly 380,000 distinct CDR3 sequences, approximately 4.4% seen once. Germline-derived CDR1 and CDR2 are MNHEY and SVGEGT. Trimming pared 7 bases from V and 2 bases from J, leaving 18 bases between. This CDR3 has 16 amino acids. The time point here: patch test 1, 2 weeks after DPC sensitization. The treatment is: therapeutic diphenylcyclopropenone sensitization with weekly scalp DPC. This TCR was sampled from a woman between 50 and 59 years old with alopecia areata. Some clones in this sample may be carry-over from other donors' samples. Sequences were derived from whole blood, sampled in connection with sensitization to the hapten diphenylcyclopropenone (DPC). The V and J genes are TRBV6-2 or TRBV6-3 and TRBJ1-5; D is ambiguous. The CDR3 coding sequence is TGTGCCAGCAAGAACTACAGAATTGGAGGCAATCAGCCCCAGCATTTT. Translating gives CASKNYRIGGNQPQHF.